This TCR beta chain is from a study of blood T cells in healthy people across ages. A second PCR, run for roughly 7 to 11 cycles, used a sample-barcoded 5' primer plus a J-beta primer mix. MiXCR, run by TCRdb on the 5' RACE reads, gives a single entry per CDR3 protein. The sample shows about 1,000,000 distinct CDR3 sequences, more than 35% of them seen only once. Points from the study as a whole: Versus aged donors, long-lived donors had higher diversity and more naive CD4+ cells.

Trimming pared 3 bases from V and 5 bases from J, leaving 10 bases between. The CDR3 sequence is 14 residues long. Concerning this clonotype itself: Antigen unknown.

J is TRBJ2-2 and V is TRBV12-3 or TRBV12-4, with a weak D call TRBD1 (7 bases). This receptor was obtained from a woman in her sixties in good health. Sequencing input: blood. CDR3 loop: CASSLTGRTGELFF. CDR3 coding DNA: TGTGCCAGCAGTTTGACAGGGAGGACCGGGGAGCTGTTTTTT.